Listed below are T cell receptor beta chains from one sample, sequenced in a study of control samples from healthy donors and cancer patients. Measured with immunoSEQ multiplex PCR; TCRdb has only the in-frame clones, and not every one. The table shows 70,000 to 80,000 clones, with about 89% occurring only once. The sample comprised PBMCs. The origin of the receptors is a woman between 45 and 65 years old with colorectal cancer. Both conserved end residues are part of each CDR3. A D gene is named only where the DNA matches it firmly. Clone size is given for some rows only: seen once, a few or many times, or a class if the clone is expanded.

V: TRBV5-1; J: TRBJ2-5; D: NA; size: NA; CDR3: CASSLNWKETQYF; DNA: TGCGCCAGCAGCTTGAATTGGAAGGAGACCCAGTACTTC
V: TRBV6-5; J: TRBJ2-1; D: NA; size: NA; CDR3: CASSGDEQFF; DNA: TGTGCCAGCTCAGGGGATGAGCAGTTCTTC
V: TRBV6-5; J: TRBJ1-2; D: TRBD1; size: NA; CDR3: CASSYGTDYGYTF; DNA: TGTGCCAGCAGTTACGGGACAGACTATGGCTACACCTTC
V: TRBV20-1; J: TRBJ1-1; D: NA; size: NA; CDR3: CSAQQGPEAFF; DNA: TGCAGTGCTCAACAGGGCCCTGAAGCTTTCTTT
V: TRBV2; J: TRBJ1-2; D: TRBD1; size: NA; CDR3: CASRGWTGGPYGYTF; DNA: TGTGCCAGCAGGGGATGGACAGGGGGTCCCTATGGCTACACCTTC
V: TRBV5-1; J: TRBJ2-3; D: NA; size: NA; CDR3: CASSYGLDSTDTQYF; DNA: TGCGCCAGCAGCTATGGACTGGATAGCACAGATACGCAGTATTTT
V: TRBV3-1/TRBV3-2; J: TRBJ2-5; D: NA; size: NA; CDR3: CASSPRGRGVRETQYF; DNA: TGTGCCAGCAGCCCCAGGGGGCGGGGGGTTCGAGAGACCCAGTACTTC
V: TRBV7-6; J: TRBJ2-5; D: NA; size: few; CDR3: CASSLRAGQETQYF; DNA: TGTGCCAGCAGCTTACGAGCGGGCCAAGAGACCCAGTACTTC
V: TRBV27; J: TRBJ2-3; D: TRBD2; size: NA; CDR3: CASVSFRGAGGQFGTDTQYF; DNA: TGTGCCAGCGTCTCATTCCGGGGAGCGGGGGGGCAGTTTGGCACAGATACGCAGTATTTT
V: TRBV20-1; J: TRBJ1-1; D: NA; size: NA; CDR3: CSPQGETEAFF; DNA: TGCAGCCCCCAAGGGGAAACTGAAGCTTTCTTT
V: TRBV18; J: TRBJ2-1; D: TRBD2; size: NA; CDR3: CASSPASGGAYNEQFF; DNA: TGTGCCAGCTCACCCGCTAGCGGGGGGGCCTACAATGAGCAGTTCTTC